This T cell receptor beta chain was recorded in a study of cytomegalovirus exposure and HLA in healthy donors. Study in general: HLA-typed donors were the source of about 85 million unique TCRs, which an early data release held. Whole-study findings and limits: Earlier findings revealed that most TCR beta V segments proved productive either about 87% or about 30% of the time. An observed cluster of highly shared sequence variants was recorded as a likely sequencing artifact.

With 60 Vbeta and 13 Jbeta primers, the PCR was carried out. Clones were sequenced by immunoSEQ multiplex PCR, and TCRdb holds only the in-frame ones, with some missing. The data contain about 220,000 clones, 60% to 80% of them singletons. Germline V gene lookup returns CDR1 MGHRA and CDR2 YSYEKL. After removal of 8 bases from V and 6 bases from J, the junction contained 4 bases not matched to a gene. CDR3 length equals 12 residues. Comments on this clone: Antigen: not known.

Source material: PBMCs. V and J are TRBV4-1 and TRBJ1-2; 9 bases are a match to TRBD1. The sequence came from a male donor in good health and CMV-seronegative. This CDR3 reads CASGDRADGYTF. CDR3 sequence (DNA): TGCGCCAGCGGGGACAGGGCCGATGGCTACACCTTC.